The subject of this entry is one T cell receptor (beta chain). CDR1 and CDR2 (germline): SGHNT, YENEEA. This CDR3 region has 16 residues. V shed 4 bases, J shed 7 bases, and the junction held 8 bases outside the gene matches. Time point here: patch test 1, 2 weeks after DPC sensitization. Documented treatment: therapeutic diphenylcyclopropenone sensitization with weekly scalp DPC. MiXCR, applied by TCRdb to the RACE reads, yields one record per CDR3 protein. This sample has 150,000 to 200,000 distinct CDR3 sequences, with 20% to 25% found just once. The source of the sample is a study of human T cells and chemical hapten exposure. The wider study: An area of 2 cm by 2 to 2.5 cm on upper inner arm skin received 2% DPC for sensitization. Readings were taken at 6 days from patch tests that had applied 0.01% DPC to the upper back. Predominantly women, the patients had alopecia areata, totalis or universalis. Small discrepancies in pooled library volume mainly accounted for the varying TCR yields per sample.

The material sequenced was whole blood, taken in connection with sensitization to the hapten diphenylcyclopropenone (DPC). This receptor was taken from a woman in her forties or fifties with alopecia areata. Some clones in this sample may be carry-over from other donors' samples. This rearrangement joins TRBV11-3 to TRBJ2-1, with 12 bases that match TRBD2. CDR3 protein: CASSSGLAGGRNEQFF. The CDR3 DNA reads TGTGCCAGCAGCTCCGGCCTAGCGGGAGGGAGGAATGAGCAGTTCTTC.